Listed below are T cell receptor beta chains from one sample, sequenced in a study of control samples from healthy donors and cancer patients. Clones were read by immunoSEQ multiplex PCR, and TCRdb kept only the in-frame ones, dropping some. The data contain 98,000 or so clones, about four fifths of them singletons. Sample: blood. The receptors come from a woman in her twenties or thirties in good health. Each CDR3 is given with its conserved first and last residue. The order of the fields is J gene, clone size, V gene, CDR3 length, D gene, CDR3 DNA, CDR3 protein. A D gene is named only where the DNA matches it firmly. The size of a clone is reported for some rows only, either as once, few or many, or as a class for expanded clones.

>TRBJ2-7|few|TRBV18|16|TRBD1
TGTGCCAGCTCACGGACCGGGACAGGGATATCCTACGAGCAGTACTTC
CASSRTGTGISYEQYF
>TRBJ2-5|NA|TRBV5-1|14|NA
TGCGCCAGCAGCTCATCCAGGAGAGGGGAGACCCAGTACTTC
CASSSSRRGETQYF
>TRBJ2-3|NA|TRBV3-1/TRBV3-2|12|NA
TGTGCCAGCAGTAGGGCTTTGGATACGCAGTATTTT
CASSRALDTQYF
>TRBJ1-3|NA|TRBV7-2|16|NA
TGTGCCAGCAGCTCCGGACGGAGGAGCTCTGGAAACACCATATATTTT
CASSSGRRSSGNTIYF
>TRBJ1-4|NA|TRBV7-2|13|NA
TGTGCCAGCAGCCCCCAACGTAATGAAAAACTGTTTTTT
CASSPQRNEKLFF
>TRBJ2-7|NA|TRBV2|15|NA
TGTGCCAGCAGTACACGGTGGCAGGGTTCGCGAGAGCAGTACTTC
CASSTRWQGSREQYF
>TRBJ2-3|NA|TRBV13|16|NA
TGTGCCAGCAGCCCGGCGTGGGGGCCTAGCACAGATACGCAGTATTTT
CASSPAWGPSTDTQYF
>TRBJ1-6|NA|TRBV7-3|13|TRBD1
TGTGCCAGCAGCTGGACAGGGAATTCACCCCTCCACTTT
CASSWTGNSPLHF
>TRBJ2-3|NA|TRBV6-4|14|TRBD1
TGTGCCAGCAGTGAGGGACAGGGGGCAGATACGCAGTATTTT
CASSEGQGADTQYF
>TRBJ1-2|NA|TRBV6-1|13|NA
TGTGCCAGCAGTGAATCGGCGAGGGGCGGCTACACCTTC
CASSESARGGYTF
>TRBJ1-1|NA|TRBV7-2|13|NA
TGTGCCAGCAGCTTATTCGGATACACTGAAGCTTTCTTT
CASSLFGYTEAFF
>TRBJ1-1|few|TRBV28|13|NA
TGTGCCAGCAGGGGCCCGGGACACACTGAAGCTTTCTTT
CASRGPGHTEAFF
>TRBJ2-1|NA|TRBV5-6|17|TRBD1
TGTGCCAGCAGCTCCACAGGGGGCGTTGGGTCCTACAATGAGCAGTTCTTC
CASSSTGGVGSYNEQFF
>TRBJ1-1|NA|TRBV6-6|15|TRBD1
TGTGCCAGCAGTGGGACAGGGCGGGTGAACACTGAAGCTTTCTTT
CASSGTGRVNTEAFF
>TRBJ2-1|NA|TRBV5-6|17|TRBD2
TGTGCCAGCAGACCTACTAGCGGGGGGGCCGGGTTTTATGAGCAGTTCTTC
CASRPTSGGAGFYEQFF
>TRBJ2-7|NA|TRBV10-3|14|TRBD1
TGTGCCATCAGAGGACAGGACTCCTTCTACGAGCAGTACTTC
CAIRGQDSFYEQYF
>TRBJ1-2|NA|TRBV5-4|13|TRBD1
TGTGCCAGCAGCCCCAGACAGGGGTATGGCTACACCTTC
CASSPRQGYGYTF
>TRBJ1-3|NA|TRBV4-1|15|NA
TGCGCCAGCAGCCAAGATGCGAGTTCTGGAAACACCATATATTTT
CASSQDASSGNTIYF
>TRBJ1-3|once|TRBV3-1/TRBV3-2|15|NA
TGTGCCAGCAGCCCAAAGTTGGGCCGGAGAAACACCATATATTTT
CASSPKLGRRNTIYF
>TRBJ1-6|NA|TRBV4-1|17|TRBD1
TGCGCCAGCAGCCAAGATGTGGACAGGAGCTATAATTCACCCCTCCACTTT
CASSQDVDRSYNSPLHF
>TRBJ2-7|NA|TRBV9|15|TRBD2
TGTGCCAGCAGCGCGTCCGGGGGGGCCTCCTACGAGCAGTACTTC
CASSASGGASYEQYF
>TRBJ1-1|NA|TRBV5-4|13|NA
TGTGCCAGCAGCTTTTCTCTGAACACTGAAGCTTTCTTT
CASSFSLNTEAFF
>TRBJ2-1|NA|TRBV24-1|17|NA
TGTGCCACCAGTGATCCGCTCGGGGCGAGCTCCTACAATGAGCAGTTCTTC
CATSDPLGASSYNEQFF
>TRBJ1-2|NA|TRBV2|14|NA
TGTGCCAGCAGTGAAACGCAGGGAGGCGGTGGCTACACCTTC
CASSETQGGGGYTF
>TRBJ2-7|once|TRBV6-4|18|TRBD2
TGTGCCAGCAGTGAATGCCTAGCGGGGGGCCCAGTCTCCTACGAGCAGTACTTC
CASSECLAGGPVSYEQYF
>TRBJ2-1|NA|TRBV10-3|14|NA
TGTGCCATCAGTGAGTCCAGGGGTCTAAATGAGCAGTTCTTC
CAISESRGLNEQFF
>TRBJ2-5|NA|TRBV3-1/TRBV3-2|15|TRBD2
TGTGCCAGCAGCCAGCGGCGGGGGGGCCAGAACACCCAGTACTTC
CASSQRRGGQNTQYF
>TRBJ2-5|NA|TRBV27|14|NA
TGTGCCAGCAGTCCGGACCCCTCCCAAGAGACCCAGTACTTC
CASSPDPSQETQYF
>TRBJ1-1|few|TRBV6-6|15|NA
TGTGCCAGCAGTCCCAGATCGGCAGCGGATGGTGAAGCTTTCTTT
CASSPRSAADGEAFF
>TRBJ2-3|few|TRBV2|15|TRBD2
TGTGCCAGCAGTCGACTAGCGGTCGGTACAGATACGCAGTATTTT
CASSRLAVGTDTQYF
>TRBJ1-2|NA|TRBV2|13|NA
TGTGCCAGCAGTGAAGCAGTTTACTATGGCTACACCTTC
CASSEAVYYGYTF
>TRBJ2-3|NA|TRBV19|15|TRBD1
TGTGCCAGTAGTCCACCGGGACAGGGATCAGATACGCAGTATTTT
CASSPPGQGSDTQYF
>TRBJ1-2|many|TRBV24-1|15|NA
TGTGCCACCAGTGACGCGGGACGGTCCGACTATGGCTACACCTTC
CATSDAGRSDYGYTF
>TRBJ1-1|NA|TRBV15|15|NA
TGTGCCACCAGCGGGGGGTACAGATCTGACACTGAAGCTTTCTTT
CATSGGYRSDTEAFF
>TRBJ2-2|NA|TRBV5-4|14|NA
TGTGCCAGCAGCTTGGAAGTAAACACCGGGGAGCTGTTTTTT
CASSLEVNTGELFF
>TRBJ1-6|NA|TRBV27|17|NA
TGTGCCAGCGCCCGATTTTCAGTGAGCTCCTATAATTCACCCCTCCACTTT
CASARFSVSSYNSPLHF
>TRBJ2-5|NA|TRBV5-1|15|TRBD2
TGCGCCAGCAGCTTTGAGCGGGGGGGTCAAGAGACCCAGTACTTC
CASSFERGGQETQYF
>TRBJ2-5|NA|TRBV20-1|11|NA
TGCAGTGCTAGGATTGGGGAGACCCAGTACTTC
CSARIGETQYF
>TRBJ1-3|NA|TRBV12-5|16|NA
TGTGCTAGTGGTACCTCGATGACGTCCACTGGAAACACCATATATTTT
CASGTSMTSTGNTIYF
>TRBJ2-7|NA|TRBV28|15|TRBD2
TGTGCCAGCCGCCCCGGGGGGGCCCGCAACTACGAGCAGTACTTC
CASRPGGARNYEQYF
>TRBJ1-1|NA|TRBV3-1/TRBV3-2|14|NA
TGTGCCAGCAGCCAAGTCATATCGAACACTGAAGCTTTCTTT
CASSQVISNTEAFF
>TRBJ2-7|NA|TRBV19|13|NA
TGTGCCAGTAGTGACCGATCCTTCGACGAGCAGTACTTC
CASSDRSFDEQYF
>TRBJ1-2|NA|TRBV2|14|NA
TGTGCCAGCAGTGAATTTAGGGGAAACTATGGCTACACCTTC
CASSEFRGNYGYTF
>TRBJ1-2|NA|TRBV6-5|10|NA
TGTGCCAGCAGTAGAGGAAAAGGAGCCTTC
CASSRGKGAF
>TRBJ2-1|once|TRBV6-2/TRBV6-3|15|TRBD2
TGTGCCAGCAGTAGATCGGGACTAGCATCCAATGAGCAGTTCTTC
CASSRSGLASNEQFF
>TRBJ2-7|NA|TRBV30|15|NA
TGTGCCTGGAGTGTACAAGGGGCTTACTCCTACGAGCAGTACTTC
CAWSVQGAYSYEQYF
>TRBJ2-1|once|TRBV24-1|16|TRBD1
TGTGCCACCAGTGATTGGGACAGGGGGTCCTACAATGAGCAGTTCTTC
CATSDWDRGSYNEQFF
>TRBJ2-5|NA|TRBV15|15|TRBD2
TGTGCCACCAGCACCGGGACTAGCGGACAAGAGACCCAGTACTTC
CATSTGTSGQETQYF
>TRBJ2-7|NA|TRBV6-6|13|NA
TGTGCCAGCAGTTACGGGACCCTATACGAGCAGTACTTC
CASSYGTLYEQYF
>TRBJ2-7|once|TRBV5-5|14|NA
TGTGCCAGCAGCTTGGTAGGGGGACCCAGCGAGCAGTACTTC
CASSLVGGPSEQYF
>TRBJ1-2|NA|TRBV10-3|13|TRBD1
TGTGCCATCAGCGGACAGGGGGCTGGTGGCTACACCTTC
CAISGQGAGGYTF
>TRBJ2-7|few|TRBV6-2/TRBV6-3|14|NA
TGTGCCAGCAGTCCCACGAAGGGGGTGGGAGAGCAGTACTTC
CASSPTKGVGEQYF
>TRBJ1-5|NA|TRBV6-7|18|NA
TGTGCCAGCAGTTACTCGAGAAGGGCCCACTTTAGCAATCAGCCCCAGCATTTT
CASSYSRRAHFSNQPQHF